Following are 19 T cell receptor beta chains from one sample sequenced in a study of cytomegalovirus exposure and HLA in healthy donors (TCRdb year 2017). Receptors were amplified or captured by the immunoSEQ multiplex PCR assay. For the multiplex PCR, a mixture combining 60 forward primers for TCR Vbeta segments and 13 reverse primers for TCR Jbeta segments was used. TCRdb carries this immuneACCESS record with in-frame sequences only. Its versions omit some clonotypes, under half of them owing to an unresolved V gene in the studies checked, with the rest unexplained. This sample holds approximately 190,000 clones; just under 80% were observed only once. The ten largest clones represent around 6.1% of the sample. The sample comprised PBMCs. Receptors originate from a woman between 25 and 40 years old in good health and CMV-seropositive.

The chain employs TRBV14 and TRBJ1-1; D unresolved. The V and J ends lost 1 base and 7 bases respectively, with 10 bases between them. This CDR3 has 13 residues. Germline CDR1 and CDR2: SGHDN and FVKESK. The DNA of the CDR3 is TGTGCCAGCAGCCAAGCTGGGCCACTTGAAGCTTTCTTT. Protein: CASSQAGPLEAFF.

The chain recombines TRBV29-1 with TRBJ2-5; no firm D call. The V and J ends lost 3 bases and 0 bases respectively, with 11 bases between them. The CDR3 is 14 residues long. Germline V gene data show CDR1 as SQVTM and CDR2 as ANQGSEA. The CDR3 DNA reads TGCAGCGTTGAGGGCCAGCCGAACCAAGAGACCCAGTACTTC. It is translated as CSVEGQPNQETQYF. The complete variable domain, with remaining parts taken from reference TRBV29-1 and TRBJ2-5, reads SAVISQKPSRDICQRGTSLTIQCQVDSQVTMMFWYRQQPGQSLTLIATANQGSEATYESGFVIDKFPISRPNLTFSTLTVSNMSPEDSSIYLCSVEGQPNQETQYFGPGTRLLVL.

This chain connects TRBV7-8 to TRBJ1-2; D possibly corresponds to TRBD1 (6 bases). The CDR3 consists of 14 residues. Looked up from germline, CDR1 is SGHVS and CDR2 is FQNEAQ. With 2 bases removed from V and 4 bases from J, the gap between germline ends came to 11 bases. The CDR3 sequence: CASSLQGTRYGYTF. DNA for the CDR3: TGTGCCAGCAGCTTACAGGGGACCCGCTATGGCTACACCTTC.

V is TRBV6-5 and J is TRBJ1-1, with a possible D match to TRBD1 (5 bases). Germline V gene lookup returns CDR1 MNHEY and CDR2 SVGAGI. Trimming removed 7 bases from V and 7 bases from J, with 22 bases in between. The CDR3 is made up of 15 amino acids. The CDR3 DNA reads TGTGCCAGCACCCCAGAGGGAGCCGGGGGTATTGAAGCTTTCTTT. The encoded protein is CASTPEGAGGIEAFF.

The chain carries TRBV28 and TRBJ1-4; no clear D. The V and J ends lost 10 bases and 0 bases respectively, with 15 bases between them. CDR1 MDHEN and CDR2 SYDVKM come from the germline V gene. The CDR3 runs 15 residues. The CDR3 loop is CATYPVVTTNEKLFF. Written as DNA, the CDR3 is TGTGCCACCTACCCTGTGGTCACAACTAATGAAAAACTGTTTTTT.

CDR3 amino acids: CASSLESPSEQYF. The CDR3 coding sequence is TGTGCCAGCAGCTTAGAGAGTCCTAGCGAGCAGTACTTC. V and J are TRBV7-9 and TRBJ2-7; D is ambiguous. The germline V gene has CDR1 SEHNR and CDR2 FQNEAQ (reference sequence). The V end was cut by 1 base, the J end by 6 bases, with 10 bases between. CDR3 length: 13 amino acids.

This clone was seen a handful of times. The CDR3 loop is CASSPSTGAGKLYIQYF. The CDR3 nucleotides are TGCGCCAGCAGCCCGTCGACAGGGGCGGGTAAATTATACATTCAGTACTTC. The chain links TRBV4-3 to TRBJ2-4, with TRBD1 matching over 8 bases. Germline V CDR1 and CDR2: LGHNA, YSLEER. With 4 bases clipped from V and 8 bases from J, the junction kept 16 bases outside the gene matches. The length of the CDR3 is 17 residues.

This chain uses TRBV18 with TRBJ1-6; D remains unclear. The CDR3 has 15 residues. The V gene lost 1 base and the J gene lost 7 bases, with 11 bases spanning the gap. The germline CDR1 and CDR2 sequences are KGHSH and LQKENI. The CDR3 sequence: CASSPREARNSPLHF. The CDR3 DNA sequence: TGTGCCAGCTCACCACGGGAGGCGCGGAATTCACCCCTCCACTTT. The full variable domain, with the rest looked up from reference TRBV18 and TRBJ1-6, is NAGVMQNPRHLVRRRGQEARLRCSPMKGHSHVYWYRQLPEEGLKFMVYLQKENIIDESGMPKERFSAEFPKEGPSILRIQQVVRGDSAAYFCASSPREARNSPLHFGNGTRLTVT.

This rearrangement joins TRBV11-2 to TRBJ2-3; D possibly corresponds to TRBD1 (6 bases). Germline CDR1 and CDR2: SGHAT and FQNNGV. The V end lost 6 bases, the J end lost 0 bases, and 16 bases lay between the germline ends. This CDR3 has 16 residues. For the CDR3, the DNA is TGTGCCAGCAGTGAGATCAGGGGATCTAGCACAGATACGCAGTATTTT. This codes for CASSEIRGSSTDTQYF.

In its sample, this clone was seen once. The J gene is TRBJ2-1, the V gene TRBV19; D possibly corresponds to TRBD1 (6 bases). The CDR3 is 16 residues long. Germline CDR1 is LNHDA and CDR2 is SQIVND (reference sequence). Trimming took 5 bases from V and 8 from J, leaving 22 bases between them. The CDR3 region is CASSSGQGATLDEQFF. The CDR3 coding sequence is TGTGCCAGTAGTTCGGGACAAGGGGCGACTCTCGATGAGCAGTTCTTC.

The chain carries TRBV7-2 and TRBJ2-5; D is perhaps TRBD1 (5 bases). Trimming took 8 bases from V and 13 from J, leaving 20 bases between them. This CDR3 has 12 amino acids. The germline V gene has CDR1 SGHTA and CDR2 FQGNSA. DNA for the CDR3: TGTGCCAGCGTACAGGAGCTCCGCCAGTGGTACTTC. Translation gives CASVQELRQWYF.

The chain combines TRBV5-6 with TRBJ2-3; the D gene is possibly TRBD1 (5 bases). The CDR3 sequence is 15 residues long. The V end was cut by 2 bases, the J end by 0 bases, with 10 bases between. Germline V gene sequence: CDR1 SGHDT, CDR2 YYEEEE. CDR3 DNA sequence: TGTGCCAGCAGCTTTAGACAGACTAGCACAGATACGCAGTATTTT. Its protein product is CASSFRQTSTDTQYF.

The rearrangement uses TRBV27 and TRBJ2-1; D gene unclear. The germline gives CDR1 MNHEY, CDR2 SMNVEV (reference sequence). The CDR3 extends over 15 amino acids. The V and J ends lost 2 bases and 0 bases respectively, with 8 bases between them. CDR3 in DNA: TGTGCCAGCAGTTTAGACTGGAGCTCCTACAATGAGCAGTTCTTC. Its translation is CASSLDWSSYNEQFF.

This chain joins TRBV5-1 and TRBJ1-2; TRBD1 aligns across 7 bases. Trimming cost V 4 bases and J 2 bases; bases outside gene matches: 2. Germline CDR1 reads SGHRS; CDR2 reads YFSETQ. The CDR3 totals 13 residues. The CDR3 sequence: CASSQGQNYGYTF. The CDR3 DNA follows: TGCGCCAGCAGCCAGGGACAGAACTATGGCTACACCTTC. The full variable domain, with the rest looked up from reference TRBV5-1 and TRBJ1-2, is KAGVTQTPRYLIKTRGQQVTLSCSPISGHRSVSWYQQTPGQGLQFLFEYFSETQRNKGNFPGRFSGRQFSNSRSEMNVSTLELGDSALYLCASSQGQNYGYTFGSGTRLTVV.

The chain is built from TRBV10-2 and TRBJ2-7, with a possible D match to TRBD2 (6 bases). CDR1 and CDR2 (germline): WSHSY, SAAADI. This CDR3 comprises 17 residues. Deletions cut 0 bases from V and 2 bases from J, with 17 bases between. The CDR3 DNA follows: TGCGCCAGCAGTGAGTCGGTACGGGGGAGTGGGGCCTACGAGCAGTACTTC. Its protein product is CASSESVRGSGAYEQYF.

This clone was detected a few times. This rearrangement joins TRBV5-1 to TRBJ2-1; no definite D call. The CDR3 runs 13 residues. With 0 bases removed from V and 6 bases from J, the gap between germline ends came to 7 bases. Germline CDR1 is SGHRS and CDR2 is YFSETQ. CDR3 region: CASSLGSFNEQFF. CDR3 DNA sequence: TGCGCCAGCAGCTTGGGTTCTTTCAATGAGCAGTTCTTC.

This clone was found once. This sequence joins TRBV5-6 and TRBJ1-2, with D uncertain. The V gene lost 4 bases and the J gene lost 4 bases, with 17 bases spanning the gap. The germline CDR1 and CDR2 sequences are SGHDT and YYEEEE. There are 15 residues in the CDR3. CDR3 sequence reads: CASSVADPRGYGYTF. The CDR3 DNA reads TGTGCCAGCAGCGTGGCGGACCCCCGGGGCTATGGCTACACCTTC.

The V and J genes are TRBV27 and TRBJ1-1; the D is unclear. CDR3 length: 9 residues. Germline CDR1 is MNHEY and CDR2 is SMNVEV (reference sequence). V lost 8 bases and J lost 11, with 9 bases in between. CDR3 nucleotide sequence: TGTGCCAGCGGGCCGAACGCTTTCTTT. Translating gives CASGPNAFF.

The sample holds one count of this clone. This chain links TRBV7-9 with TRBJ2-5, with 12 nucleotides matching TRBD2. CDR1 is SEHNR and CDR2 is FQNEAQ in the germline V gene (reference sequence). V was clipped by 5 bases and J by 4 bases; unmatched bases: 5. CDR3 length: 15 amino acids. CDR3 bases: TGTGCCAGCAGCCCGGGACTAGCGGGCCCAGAGACCCAGTACTTC. Its translation: CASSPGLAGPETQYF.